This is a list of T cell receptor beta chains from one sample in a study of T cells after yellow fever vaccination. Each CDR3 protein is one row after TCRdb ran MiXCR on the 5' RACE reads. Among a few hundred thousand distinct CDR3 sequences, 8.5% to 9% were seen once, and the ten largest hold about a sixth. Source: PBMCs, taken on the day of the first yellow fever vaccination. The receptors here all came from a man aged 18 to 30 who received the YFV17D yellow fever vaccine. Each CDR3 is given with its conserved first and last residue. The D gene is left open where the match is weak. Clone size, where shown, is once, few, many, or a class for clones that have expanded.

clone_size: -
v_call: TRBV29-1
d_call: TRBD1
j_call: TRBJ1-6
cdr3_nt: TGCAGCGTTCAGCTGGAGACAGGGTCTTCACCCCTCCACTTT
cdr3_aa: CSVQLETGSSPLHF

clone_size: few
v_call: TRBV5-5
d_call: -
j_call: TRBJ2-1
cdr3_nt: TGTGCCAGCAGCTTGGGTAGCGCCAGCTCCTACAATGAGCAGTTCTTC
cdr3_aa: CASSLGSASSYNEQFF

clone_size: many
v_call: TRBV9
d_call: -
j_call: TRBJ2-3
cdr3_nt: TGTGCCAGCAGCCCCAGTCCCATACCCCTCGGTGCGCCCACAGATACGCAGTATTTT
cdr3_aa: CASSPSPIPLGAPTDTQYF

clone_size: -
v_call: TRBV6-2/TRBV6-3
d_call: TRBD1
j_call: TRBJ2-5
cdr3_nt: TGTGCCAGCAGCGACAGGGTGCGGGAGACCCAGTACTTC
cdr3_aa: CASSDRVRETQYF

clone_size: few
v_call: TRBV25-1
d_call: TRBD1
j_call: TRBJ1-1
cdr3_nt: TGTGCCAGCAGTGGACGACAGGGGCAGGGTGAAGCTTTCTTT
cdr3_aa: CASSGRQGQGEAFF

clone_size: -
v_call: TRBV5-1
d_call: TRBD2
j_call: TRBJ2-5
cdr3_nt: TGCGCCAGCAGCTTTGGACTAGCGGGGTCCCAAGAGACCCAGTACTTC
cdr3_aa: CASSFGLAGSQETQYF

clone_size: many
v_call: TRBV12-3/TRBV12-4
d_call: TRBD1
j_call: TRBJ1-2
cdr3_nt: TGTGCCAGCAGTCAGGGGACAGGGGGCAACTATGGCTACACCTTC
cdr3_aa: CASSQGTGGNYGYTF

clone_size: -
v_call: TRBV2
d_call: TRBD1
j_call: TRBJ1-1
cdr3_nt: TGTGCCAGCACCTCCGGGACAGGGGTAACTGAAGCTTTCTTT
cdr3_aa: CASTSGTGVTEAFF

clone_size: -
v_call: TRBV5-5
d_call: TRBD1
j_call: TRBJ1-1
cdr3_nt: TGTGCCAGCAGCTTGGGATCCGGGACAGGGGTCACTGAAGTTTTCTTT
cdr3_aa: CASSLGSGTGVTEVFF

clone_size: few
v_call: TRBV7-8
d_call: TRBD2
j_call: TRBJ2-1
cdr3_nt: TGTGCCAGCAGCTCCAGACTAGCGGGGGGGAAAGGGGGTCTCTACAATGAGCAGTTCTTC
cdr3_aa: CASSSRLAGGKGGLYNEQFF

clone_size: few
v_call: TRBV5-1
d_call: -
j_call: TRBJ1-2
cdr3_nt: TGCGCCAGCAGCTTGGTGTCTCAGGGCCCCGAAGGCTACACCTTC
cdr3_aa: CASSLVSQGPEGYTF

clone_size: few
v_call: TRBV4-2
d_call: TRBD2
j_call: TRBJ2-5
cdr3_nt: TGTGCCAGCAGCCAAGATCGGGGGGGGCCAGAGACCCAGTACTTC
cdr3_aa: CASSQDRGGPETQYF

clone_size: many
v_call: TRBV19
d_call: -
j_call: TRBJ2-5
cdr3_nt: TGTGCCAGTAGTAGGGGCCGGGGGGCCCAAGAGACCCAGTACTTC
cdr3_aa: CASSRGRGAQETQYF

clone_size: few
v_call: TRBV20-1
d_call: -
j_call: TRBJ1-6
cdr3_nt: TGCAGTGCTAGAGGGCCGGGCCTCACTAATTCACCCCTCCACTTT
cdr3_aa: CSARGPGLTNSPLHF

clone_size: few
v_call: TRBV24-1
d_call: -
j_call: TRBJ2-3
cdr3_nt: TGTGCCACCAGTGATTTGGGGAATGGAGGGACAGATACGCAGTATTTT
cdr3_aa: CATSDLGNGGTDTQYF

clone_size: -
v_call: TRBV10-1
d_call: -
j_call: TRBJ2-5
cdr3_nt: TGCGCCAGCAGTGGTGACGGAGAGACCCAGTACTTC
cdr3_aa: CASSGDGETQYF

clone_size: few
v_call: TRBV7-6
d_call: -
j_call: TRBJ1-2
cdr3_nt: TGTGCCAGCAGCTTAACTGCAGGCCTCTATGGCTACACCTTC
cdr3_aa: CASSLTAGLYGYTF

clone_size: -
v_call: TRBV7-7
d_call: -
j_call: TRBJ2-3
cdr3_nt: TGTGCCAGCAGCTTAATCTTCGGAGATACGCAGTATTTT
cdr3_aa: CASSLIFGDTQYF

clone_size: many
v_call: TRBV4-3
d_call: -
j_call: TRBJ2-5
cdr3_nt: TGCGCCAGCAGCCAATCCTCAGGGAGGCAAGAGACCCAGTACTTC
cdr3_aa: CASSQSSGRQETQYF

clone_size: few
v_call: TRBV5-1
d_call: -
j_call: TRBJ2-3
cdr3_nt: TGCGCCAGCAGCTTGGCCCCGGGGGCAGATACGCAGTATTTT
cdr3_aa: CASSLAPGADTQYF

clone_size: many
v_call: TRBV27
d_call: -
j_call: TRBJ2-3
cdr3_nt: TGTGCCAGCGGATTCACAGATACGCAGTATTTT
cdr3_aa: CASGFTDTQYF